The present T cell receptor (beta chain) was sequenced within a study of T cell responses to AZD1222 COVID-19 vaccine. Notes on this clone: Its antigen remains unidentified.

CDR3 length equals 16 residues. CDR1 and CDR2 from the germline V gene are SGHDT and YYEEEE. V was pared by 4 bases and J by 0 bases, with 16 bases between. Repertoires were generated with immunoSEQ multiplex PCR, while TCRdb's copy carries only in-frame clones and drops some. Of approximately 150,000 clones listed, approximately 91% are singletons. General study points: As reported, nearly half of all spike-specific TCRs target variant regions that are unmutated.

The clonotype was recovered from an adult in good health. The chain joins TRBV5-6 to TRBJ1-2; D possibly corresponds to TRBD1 (5 bases). The specimen was peripheral blood, collected on day 0 of AZD1222 vaccination. The CDR3 nucleotides read TGTGCCAGCAGCCGATTGGAGGACACGGCTAACTATGGCTACACCTTC. It specifies CASSRLEDTANYGYTF.